This T cell receptor (beta chain) was profiled in a study of graft-versus-host responses after intestinal transplantation. Across the whole study: Transplants given to recipients were multivisceral, liver-intestinal, or isolated intestinal. Once they had received anti-thymocyte globulin induction, all recipients took tacrolimus and steroids for approximately 3 years.

Per the germline V gene, CDR1 is LGHNA and CDR2 is YSLEER. Trimming removed 4 bases from V and 5 bases from J; junction bases left unmatched: 17. The CDR3 sequence is 18 residues long. Regarding the study as a whole: Early post-transplant HvG declines tracked with peak circulating GvH clone levels.

Sequencing used immunoSEQ multiplex PCR; TCRdb keeps in-frame clones, though not all of them. The table shows over 45,000 clones, with 85% to 90% occurring only once. A word on this clone: Antigen unknown.

This clonotype was obtained from a human patient who received an intestinal transplant, so some T cells may come from the graft donor. The rearrangement links TRBV4-3 to TRBJ2-5, with 9 bases fitting TRBD2. Sequenced here: PBMCs, sampled 26 days after transplant. The CDR3 nucleotides read TGCGCCAGCAGCCCAAAGGCGCTAGCGGGGAAACTGCGGGAGACCCAGTACTTC. As protein: CASSPKALAGKLRETQYF.